This T cell receptor (beta chain) was captured in a study of blood T cell repertoires in COVID-19. Original data processing: The assay estimated nucleated cells by amplifying reference gene primers. Libraries were prepared by immunoSEQ multiplex PCR; TCRdb keeps only in-frame clonotypes and omits some of them. The DNA gave D and trimming, while V, J and clone size come from that table. The sample yields about 190,000 clones, about 84% seen once. The CDR3 has 17 residues. Per germline, CDR1 GTSNPN and CDR2 SVGIG (reference sequence). J gave up 0 bases and V 2 bases, and 10 bases lay outside the gene matches. Adults between about 18 and 95 years of age took part from fewer than 30 US areas.

The sample consisted of PBMCs or T cells enriched from blood (not recorded which). The receptor's source is a man aged 40-55 years with acute COVID-19. The chain employs TRBV30 and TRBJ1-5, with 7 bases matching TRBD1. Written as DNA, the CDR3 is TGTGCCTGGAGTCGGGACAGTCCGATTTATAGCAATCAGCCCCAGCATTTT. Protein sequence: CAWSRDSPIYSNQPQHF.